This T cell receptor (beta chain) was recorded in a study of blood T cell repertoires in COVID-19. About the research overall: Both acute and convalescent COVID-19 samples were obtained from the United States, Italy and Spain. PBMCs, B-cell-depleted T cells, or T cells provided the cDNA or gDNA that made up the material.

Per the authors' pipeline: Estimation of nucleated cell counts was performed using reference gene primer amplification. Libraries were prepared by immunoSEQ multiplex PCR; TCRdb keeps only in-frame clonotypes and omits some of them. From that table come the V and J calls and clone size; the DNA was used to work out D and trimming. This sample carries about 80,000 clones, approximately 86% of them seen once, and the ten largest clones take 18%. The source is a man older than 75 with active or convalescent COVID-19. The specimen was peripheral blood.

In nucleotides, the CDR3 is TGCGCCAGCAGCCCTACCGGTTTCTTGAATGAAAAACTGTTTTTT. Amino acids: CASSPTGFLNEKLFF. V usage is TRBV5-1 and J usage is TRBJ1-4; no firm D call. The CDR3 has 15 residues. Trimming left V 4 bases short and J 5 bases short, with 15 bases between. The germline gives CDR1 SGHRS, CDR2 YFSETQ.